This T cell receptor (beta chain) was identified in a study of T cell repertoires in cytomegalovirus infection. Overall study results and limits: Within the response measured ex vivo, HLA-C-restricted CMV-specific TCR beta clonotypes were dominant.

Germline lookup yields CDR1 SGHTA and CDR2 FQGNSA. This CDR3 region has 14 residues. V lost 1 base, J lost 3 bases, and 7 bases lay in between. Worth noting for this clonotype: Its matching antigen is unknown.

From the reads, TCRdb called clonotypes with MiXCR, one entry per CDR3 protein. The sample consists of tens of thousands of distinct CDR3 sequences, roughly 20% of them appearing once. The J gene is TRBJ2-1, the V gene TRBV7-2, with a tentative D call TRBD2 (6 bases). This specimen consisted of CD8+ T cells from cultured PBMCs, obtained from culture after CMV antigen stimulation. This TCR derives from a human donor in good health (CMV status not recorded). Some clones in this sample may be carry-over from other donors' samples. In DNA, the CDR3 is TGTGCCAGCAGCTTAGGCGGGGACTACAATGAGCAGTTCTTC. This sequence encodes CASSLGGDYNEQFF.